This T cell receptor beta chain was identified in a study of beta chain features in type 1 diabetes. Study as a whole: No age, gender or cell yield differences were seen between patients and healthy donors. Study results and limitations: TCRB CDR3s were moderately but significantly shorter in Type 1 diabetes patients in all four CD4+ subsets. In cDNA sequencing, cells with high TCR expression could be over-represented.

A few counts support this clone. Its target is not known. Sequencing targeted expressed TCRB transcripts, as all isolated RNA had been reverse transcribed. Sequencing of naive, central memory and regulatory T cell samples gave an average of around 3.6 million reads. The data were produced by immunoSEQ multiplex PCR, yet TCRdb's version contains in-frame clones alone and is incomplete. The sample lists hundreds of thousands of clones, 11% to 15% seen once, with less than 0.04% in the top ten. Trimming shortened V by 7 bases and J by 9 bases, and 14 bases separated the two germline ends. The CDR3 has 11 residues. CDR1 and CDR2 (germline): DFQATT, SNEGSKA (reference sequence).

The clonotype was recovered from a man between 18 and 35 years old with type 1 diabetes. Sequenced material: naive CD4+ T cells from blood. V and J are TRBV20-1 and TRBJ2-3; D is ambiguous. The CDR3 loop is CSVPERRTQYF. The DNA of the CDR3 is TGCAGTGTTCCTGAGCGTAGGACGCAGTATTTT.